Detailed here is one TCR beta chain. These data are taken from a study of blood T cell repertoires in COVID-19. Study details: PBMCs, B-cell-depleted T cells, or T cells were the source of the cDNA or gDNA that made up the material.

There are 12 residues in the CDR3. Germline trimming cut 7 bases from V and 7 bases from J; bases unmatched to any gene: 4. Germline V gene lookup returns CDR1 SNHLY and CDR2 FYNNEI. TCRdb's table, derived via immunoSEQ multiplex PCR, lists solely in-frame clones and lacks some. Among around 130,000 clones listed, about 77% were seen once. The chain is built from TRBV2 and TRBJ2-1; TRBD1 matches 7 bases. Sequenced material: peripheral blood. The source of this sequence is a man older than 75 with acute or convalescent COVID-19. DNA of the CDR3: TGTGCCAGCAAGAGGGGGCCGAATGAGCAGTTCTTC. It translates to CASKRGPNEQFF.